This TCR beta chain comes out of a study of CD8+CD57+ T cells in acquired aplastic anemia. Study as a whole: Recorded DNA amounts for sorted CD4+ and CD8+ cells had an average of 3.2 ug. In CD4+ cells, healthy donors produced an average of around 11 million reads.

CDR3 and TCR beta VDJ profiling relied on genomic DNA as the template. TCRdb reanalysed the reads using MiXCR and keeps one entry per CDR3 protein. The repertoire has about 190,000 distinct CDR3 sequences, 54% of them found once; the top ten carry around a sixth. This clonotype was detected many times. Its antigen is currently unknown. Trimming shortened V by 3 bases and J by 7 bases, and 10 bases separated the two germline ends. CDR3 length: 12 amino acids. CDR1 DFQATT and CDR2 SNEGSKA come from the germline V gene (reference sequence). Broader study findings: Controls and patients did not differ significantly in CD8+ Simpson's diversity. Around 29 shared CD8+ CDR3s appeared highly expressed within patients' immunodominant clones.

The V gene is TRBV20-1, the J gene TRBJ2-1, with unresolved D. Sequencing was carried out using sorted CD4+, CD8+, or CD8+CD57+ T cells (not recorded which) from PBMCs. The sequence came from a human donor in good health, serving as a control. The CDR3 is CSASLLGNEQFF. The CDR3 nucleotides read TGCAGTGCTAGTCTTCTGGGGAATGAGCAGTTCTTC.